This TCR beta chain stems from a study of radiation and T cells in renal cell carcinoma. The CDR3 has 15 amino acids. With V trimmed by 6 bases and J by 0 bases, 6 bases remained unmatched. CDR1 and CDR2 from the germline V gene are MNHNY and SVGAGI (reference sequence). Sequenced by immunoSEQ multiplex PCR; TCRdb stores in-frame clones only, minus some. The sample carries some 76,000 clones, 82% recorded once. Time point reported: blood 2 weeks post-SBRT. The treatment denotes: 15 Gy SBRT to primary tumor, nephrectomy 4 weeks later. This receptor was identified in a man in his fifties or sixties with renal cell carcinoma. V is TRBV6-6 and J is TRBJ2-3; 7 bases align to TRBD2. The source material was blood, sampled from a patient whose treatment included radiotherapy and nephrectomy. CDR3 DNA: TGTGCCAGCAGCCTAGCGGAGACGAGCACAGATACGCAGTATTTT. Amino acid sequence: CASSLAETSTDTQYF.